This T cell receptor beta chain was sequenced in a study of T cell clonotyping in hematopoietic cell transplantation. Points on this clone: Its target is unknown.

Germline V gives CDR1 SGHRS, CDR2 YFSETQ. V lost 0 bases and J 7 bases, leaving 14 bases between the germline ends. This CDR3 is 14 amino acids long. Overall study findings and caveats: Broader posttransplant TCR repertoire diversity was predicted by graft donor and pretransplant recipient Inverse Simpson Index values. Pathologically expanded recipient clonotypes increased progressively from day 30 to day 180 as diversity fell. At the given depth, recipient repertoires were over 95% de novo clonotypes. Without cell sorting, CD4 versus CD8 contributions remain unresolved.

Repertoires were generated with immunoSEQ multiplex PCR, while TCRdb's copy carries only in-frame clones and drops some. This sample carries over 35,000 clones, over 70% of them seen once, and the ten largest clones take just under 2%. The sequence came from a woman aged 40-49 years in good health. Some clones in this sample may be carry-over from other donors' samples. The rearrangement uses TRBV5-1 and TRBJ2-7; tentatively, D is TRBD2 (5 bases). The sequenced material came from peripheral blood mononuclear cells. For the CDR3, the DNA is TGCGCCAGCAGCTTGGTAGGCGGGTCGGGAGAGCAGTACTTC. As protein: CASSLVGGSGEQYF.